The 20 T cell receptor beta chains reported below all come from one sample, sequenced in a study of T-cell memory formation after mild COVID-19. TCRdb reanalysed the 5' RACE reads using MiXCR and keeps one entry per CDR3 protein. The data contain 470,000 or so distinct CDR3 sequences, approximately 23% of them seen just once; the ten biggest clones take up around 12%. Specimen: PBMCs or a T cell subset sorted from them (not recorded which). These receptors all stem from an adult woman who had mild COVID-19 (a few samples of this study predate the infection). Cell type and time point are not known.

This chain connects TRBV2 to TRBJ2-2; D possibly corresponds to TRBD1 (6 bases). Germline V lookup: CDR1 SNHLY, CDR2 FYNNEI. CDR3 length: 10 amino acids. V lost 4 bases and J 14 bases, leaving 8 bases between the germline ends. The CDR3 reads CASSGGQLFF. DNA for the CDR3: TGTGCCAGCAGTGGGGGACAACTGTTTTTT.

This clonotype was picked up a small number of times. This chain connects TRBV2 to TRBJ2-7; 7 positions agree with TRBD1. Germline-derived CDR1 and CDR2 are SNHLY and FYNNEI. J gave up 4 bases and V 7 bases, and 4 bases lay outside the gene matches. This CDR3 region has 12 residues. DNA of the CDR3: TGTGCCAGCACCCAGACAGGGTACGAGCAGTACTTC. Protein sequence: CASTQTGYEQYF. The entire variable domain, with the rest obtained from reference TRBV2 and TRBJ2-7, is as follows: EPEVTQTPSHQVTQMGQEVILRCVPISNHLYFYWYRQILGQKVEFLVSFYNNEISEKSEIFDDQFSVERPDGSNFTLKIRSTKLEDSAMYFCASTQTGYEQYFGPGTRLTVT.

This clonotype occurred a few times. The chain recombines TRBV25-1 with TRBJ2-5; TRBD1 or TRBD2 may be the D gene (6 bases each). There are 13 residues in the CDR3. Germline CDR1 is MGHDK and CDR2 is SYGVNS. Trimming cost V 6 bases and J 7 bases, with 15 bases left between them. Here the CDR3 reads CASSSGVGGTQYF. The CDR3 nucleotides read TGTGCCAGCAGCTCAGGGGTCGGGGGGACCCAGTACTTC.

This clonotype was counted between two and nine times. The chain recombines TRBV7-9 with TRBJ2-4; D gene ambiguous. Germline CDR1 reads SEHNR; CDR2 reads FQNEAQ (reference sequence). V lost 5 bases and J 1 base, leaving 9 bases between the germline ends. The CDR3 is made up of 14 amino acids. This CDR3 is CASSRDEAKNIQYF. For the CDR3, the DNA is TGTGCCAGCAGCAGAGACGAGGCCAAAAACATTCAGTACTTC. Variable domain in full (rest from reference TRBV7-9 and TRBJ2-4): DTGVSQNPRHKITKRGQNVTFRCDPISEHNRLYWYRQTLGQGPEFLTYFQNEAQLEKSRLLSDRFSAERPKGSFSTLEIQRTEQGDSAMYLCASSRDEAKNIQYFGAGTRLSVL.

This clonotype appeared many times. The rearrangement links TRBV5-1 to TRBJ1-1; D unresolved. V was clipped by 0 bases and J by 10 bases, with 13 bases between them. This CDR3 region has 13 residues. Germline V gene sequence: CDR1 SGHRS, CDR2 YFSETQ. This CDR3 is CASSLALGSGAFF. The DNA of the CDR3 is TGCGCCAGCAGCTTGGCTCTGGGCTCAGGAGCTTTCTTT.

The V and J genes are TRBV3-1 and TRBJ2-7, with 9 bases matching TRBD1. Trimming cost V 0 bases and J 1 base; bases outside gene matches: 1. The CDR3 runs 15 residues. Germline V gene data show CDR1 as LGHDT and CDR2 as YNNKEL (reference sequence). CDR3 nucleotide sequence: TGTGCCAGCAGCCAAGAGGGGACAGGGTCCTACGAGCAGTACTTC. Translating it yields CASSQEGTGSYEQYF.

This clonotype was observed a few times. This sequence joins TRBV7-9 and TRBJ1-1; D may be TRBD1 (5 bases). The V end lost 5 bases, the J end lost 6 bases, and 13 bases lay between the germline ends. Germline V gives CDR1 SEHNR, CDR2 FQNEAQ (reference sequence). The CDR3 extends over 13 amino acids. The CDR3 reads CASSRGGTPEAFF. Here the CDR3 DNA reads TGTGCCAGCAGCCGGGGGGGAACCCCTGAAGCTTTCTTT.

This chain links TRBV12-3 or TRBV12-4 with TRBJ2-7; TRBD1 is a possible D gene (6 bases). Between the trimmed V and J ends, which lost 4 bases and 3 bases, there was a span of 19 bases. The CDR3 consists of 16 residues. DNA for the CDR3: TGTGCCAGCAGTTCGTCCTTGGGGACACAGTACTACGAGCAGTACTTC. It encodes CASSSSLGTQYYEQYF.

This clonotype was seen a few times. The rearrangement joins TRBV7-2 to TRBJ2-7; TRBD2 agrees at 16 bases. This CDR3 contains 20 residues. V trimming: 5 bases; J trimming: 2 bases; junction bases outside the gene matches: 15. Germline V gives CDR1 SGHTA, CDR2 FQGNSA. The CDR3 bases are TGTGCCAGCAGCCCATACCTGCAATCCGGGACTAGCGGGAGGGCCTACGAGCAGTACTTC. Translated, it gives CASSPYLQSGTSGRAYEQYF.

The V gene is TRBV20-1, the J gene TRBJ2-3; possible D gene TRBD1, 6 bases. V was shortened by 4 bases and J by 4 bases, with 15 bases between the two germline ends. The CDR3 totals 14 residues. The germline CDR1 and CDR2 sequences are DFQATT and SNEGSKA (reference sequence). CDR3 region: CSATGQKGPDTQYF. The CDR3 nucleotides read TGCAGTGCTACCGGACAGAAGGGACCAGATACGCAGTATTTT.

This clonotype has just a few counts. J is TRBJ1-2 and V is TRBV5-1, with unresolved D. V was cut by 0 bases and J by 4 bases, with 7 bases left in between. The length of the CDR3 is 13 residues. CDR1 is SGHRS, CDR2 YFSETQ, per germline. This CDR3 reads CASSLDGGYGYTF. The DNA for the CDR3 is TGCGCCAGCAGCTTGGATGGTGGCTATGGCTACACCTTC. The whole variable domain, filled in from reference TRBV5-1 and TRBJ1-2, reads KAGVTQTPRYLIKTRGQQVTLSCSPISGHRSVSWYQQTPGQGLQFLFEYFSETQRNKGNFPGRFSGRQFSNSRSEMNVSTLELGDSALYLCASSLDGGYGYTFGSGTRLTVV.

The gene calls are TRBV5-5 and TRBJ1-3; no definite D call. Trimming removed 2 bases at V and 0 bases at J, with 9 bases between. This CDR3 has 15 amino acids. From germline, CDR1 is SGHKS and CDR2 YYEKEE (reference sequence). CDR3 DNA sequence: TGTGCCAGCAGCTTTCTTGAAAACTCTGGAAACACCATATATTTT. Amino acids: CASSFLENSGNTIYF. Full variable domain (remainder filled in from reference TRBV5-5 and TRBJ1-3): DAGVTQSPTHLIKTRGQQVTLRCSPISGHKSVSWYQQVLGQGPQFIFQYYEKEERGRGNFPDRFSARQFPNYSSELNVNALLLGDSALYLCASSFLENSGNTIYFGEGSWLTVV.

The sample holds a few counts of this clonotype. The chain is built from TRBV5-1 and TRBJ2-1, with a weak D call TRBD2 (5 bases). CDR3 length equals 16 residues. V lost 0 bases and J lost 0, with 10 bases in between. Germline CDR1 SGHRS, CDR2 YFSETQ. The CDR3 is CASSLVQAGSYNEQFF. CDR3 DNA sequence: TGCGCCAGCAGCTTGGTTCAGGCGGGCTCCTACAATGAGCAGTTCTTC.

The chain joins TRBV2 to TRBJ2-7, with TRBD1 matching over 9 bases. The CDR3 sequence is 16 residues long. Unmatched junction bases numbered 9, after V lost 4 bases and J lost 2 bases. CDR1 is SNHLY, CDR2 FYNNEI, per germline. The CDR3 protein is CASSGQGGQGTYEQYF. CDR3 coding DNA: TGTGCCAGCAGTGGACAGGGCGGACAGGGGACCTACGAGCAGTACTTC.

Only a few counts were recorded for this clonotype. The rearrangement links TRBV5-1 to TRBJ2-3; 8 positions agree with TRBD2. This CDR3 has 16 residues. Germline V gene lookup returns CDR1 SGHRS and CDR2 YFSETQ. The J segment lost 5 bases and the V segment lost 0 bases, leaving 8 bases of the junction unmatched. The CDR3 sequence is CASSLAVSGAEDTQYF. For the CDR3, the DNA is TGCGCCAGCAGCTTGGCGGTTAGCGGGGCTGAAGATACGCAGTATTTT.

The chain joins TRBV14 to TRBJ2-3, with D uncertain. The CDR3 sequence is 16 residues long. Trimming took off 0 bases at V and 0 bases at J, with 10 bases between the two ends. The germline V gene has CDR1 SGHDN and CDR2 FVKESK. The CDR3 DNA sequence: TGTGCCAGCAGCCAAGATTTCTCAGAGAGCACAGATACGCAGTATTTT. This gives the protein CASSQDFSESTDTQYF.

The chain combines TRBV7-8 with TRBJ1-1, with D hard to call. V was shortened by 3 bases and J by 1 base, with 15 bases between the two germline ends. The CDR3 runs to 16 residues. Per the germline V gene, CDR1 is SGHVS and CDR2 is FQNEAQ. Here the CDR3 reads CASSLVGLAENTEAFF. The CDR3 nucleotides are TGTGCCAGCAGCTTGGTAGGGTTAGCTGAGAACACTGAAGCTTTCTTT. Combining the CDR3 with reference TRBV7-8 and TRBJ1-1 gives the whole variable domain GAGVSQSPRYKVAKRGQDVALRCDPISGHVSLFWYQQALGQGPEFLTYFQNEAQLDKSGLPSDRFFAERPEGSVSTLKIQRTQQEDSAVYLCASSLVGLAENTEAFFGQGTRLTVV.

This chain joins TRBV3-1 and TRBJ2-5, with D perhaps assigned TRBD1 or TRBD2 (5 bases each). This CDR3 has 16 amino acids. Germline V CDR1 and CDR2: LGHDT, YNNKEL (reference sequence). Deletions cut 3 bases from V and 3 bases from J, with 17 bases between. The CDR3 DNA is TGTGCCAGCAGCCACCGGGACCATTATCCAAAAGAGACCCAGTACTTC. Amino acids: CASSHRDHYPKETQYF.

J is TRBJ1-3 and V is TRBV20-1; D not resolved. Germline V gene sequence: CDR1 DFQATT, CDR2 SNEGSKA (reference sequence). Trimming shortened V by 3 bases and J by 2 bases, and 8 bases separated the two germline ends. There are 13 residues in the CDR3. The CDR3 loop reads CSARDAAGNTIYF. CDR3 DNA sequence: TGCAGTGCTAGGGATGCTGCTGGAAACACCATATATTTT.

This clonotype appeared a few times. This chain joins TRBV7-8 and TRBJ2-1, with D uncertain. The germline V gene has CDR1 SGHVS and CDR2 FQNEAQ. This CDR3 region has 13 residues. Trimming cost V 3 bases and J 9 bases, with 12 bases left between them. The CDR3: CASSLSGAAEQFF. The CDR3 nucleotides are TGTGCCAGCAGCTTGAGTGGCGCCGCTGAGCAGTTCTTC.